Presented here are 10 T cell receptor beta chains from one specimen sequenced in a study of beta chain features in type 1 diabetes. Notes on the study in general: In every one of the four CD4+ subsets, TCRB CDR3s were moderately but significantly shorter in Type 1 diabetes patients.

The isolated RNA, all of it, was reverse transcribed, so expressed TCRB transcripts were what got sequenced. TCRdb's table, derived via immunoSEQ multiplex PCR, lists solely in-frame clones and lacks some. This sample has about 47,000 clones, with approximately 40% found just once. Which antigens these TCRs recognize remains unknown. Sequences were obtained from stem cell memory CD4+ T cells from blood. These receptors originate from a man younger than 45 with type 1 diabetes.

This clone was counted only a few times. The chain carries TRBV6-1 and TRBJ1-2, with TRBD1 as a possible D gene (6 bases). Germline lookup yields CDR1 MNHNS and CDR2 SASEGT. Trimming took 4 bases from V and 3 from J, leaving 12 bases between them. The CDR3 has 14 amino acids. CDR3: CASSGIQGYYGYTF. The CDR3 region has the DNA TGTGCCAGCAGTGGAATTCAGGGGTACTATGGCTACACCTTC.

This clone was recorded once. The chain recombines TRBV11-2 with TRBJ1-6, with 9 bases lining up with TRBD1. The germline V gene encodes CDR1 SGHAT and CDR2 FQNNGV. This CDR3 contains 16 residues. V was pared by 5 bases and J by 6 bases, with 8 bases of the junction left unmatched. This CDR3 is CASSHRGPRPNSPLHF. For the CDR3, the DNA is TGTGCCAGCAGCCACAGGGGGCCGAGACCTAATTCACCCCTCCACTTT.

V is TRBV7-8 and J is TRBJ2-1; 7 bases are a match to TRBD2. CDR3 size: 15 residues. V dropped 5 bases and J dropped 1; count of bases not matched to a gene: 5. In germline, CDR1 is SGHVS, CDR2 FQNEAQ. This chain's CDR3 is CASSPAGVSYNEQFF. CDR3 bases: TGTGCCAGCAGCCCTGCGGGAGTATCCTACAATGAGCAGTTCTTC.

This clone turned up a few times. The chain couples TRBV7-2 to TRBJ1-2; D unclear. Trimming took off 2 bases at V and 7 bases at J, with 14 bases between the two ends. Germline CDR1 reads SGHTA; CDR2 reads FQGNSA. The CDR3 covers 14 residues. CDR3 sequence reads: CASSLSLGSAGYTF. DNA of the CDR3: TGTGCCAGCAGCTTAAGTTTAGGGAGTGCTGGCTACACCTTC.

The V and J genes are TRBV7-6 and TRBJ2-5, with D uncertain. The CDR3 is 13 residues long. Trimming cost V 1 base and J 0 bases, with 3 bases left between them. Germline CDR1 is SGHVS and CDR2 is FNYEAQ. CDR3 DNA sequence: TGTGCCAGCAGCTTAGTCTACCAAGAGACCCAGTACTTC. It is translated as CASSLVYQETQYF.

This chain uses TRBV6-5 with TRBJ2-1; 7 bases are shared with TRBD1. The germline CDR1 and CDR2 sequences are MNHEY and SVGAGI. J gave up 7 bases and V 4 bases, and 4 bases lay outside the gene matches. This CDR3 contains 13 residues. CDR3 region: CASSFNRGNEQFF. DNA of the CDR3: TGTGCCAGCAGTTTTAACAGGGGTAATGAGCAGTTCTTC.

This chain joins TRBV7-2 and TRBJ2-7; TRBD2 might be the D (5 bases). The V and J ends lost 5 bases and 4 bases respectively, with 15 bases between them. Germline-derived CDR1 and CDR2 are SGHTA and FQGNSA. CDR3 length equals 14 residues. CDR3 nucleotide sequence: TGTGCCAGCAGCCCAGACGCTAGCAGGTACGAGCAGTACTTC. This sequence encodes CASSPDASRYEQYF. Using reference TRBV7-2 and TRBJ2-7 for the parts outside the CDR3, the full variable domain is GAGVSQSPSNKVTEKGKDVELRCDPISGHTALYWYRQSLGQGLEFLIYFQGNSAPDKSGLPSDRFSAERTGGSVSTLTIQRTQQEDSAVYLCASSPDASRYEQYFGPGTRLTVT.

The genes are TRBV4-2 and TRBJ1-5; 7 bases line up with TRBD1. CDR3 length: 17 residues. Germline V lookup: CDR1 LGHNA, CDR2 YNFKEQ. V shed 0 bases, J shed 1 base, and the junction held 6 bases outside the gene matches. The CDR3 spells CASSQDLRGRSNQPQHF. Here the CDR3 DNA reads TGTGCCAGCAGCCAAGATCTTAGGGGGCGAAGCAATCAGCCCCAGCATTTT.

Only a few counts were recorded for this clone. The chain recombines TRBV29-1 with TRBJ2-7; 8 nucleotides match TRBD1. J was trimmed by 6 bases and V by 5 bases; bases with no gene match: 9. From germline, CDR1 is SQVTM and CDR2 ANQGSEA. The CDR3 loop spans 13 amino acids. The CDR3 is CSVFGTGTFEQYF. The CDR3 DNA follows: TGCAGCGTTTTTGGGACAGGCACATTCGAGCAGTACTTC.

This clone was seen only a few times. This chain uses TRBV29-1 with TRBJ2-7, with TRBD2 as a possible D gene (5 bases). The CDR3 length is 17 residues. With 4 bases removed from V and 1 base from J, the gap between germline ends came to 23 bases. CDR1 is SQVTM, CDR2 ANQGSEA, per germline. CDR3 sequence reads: CSVATLGMGRGSYEQYF. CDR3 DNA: TGCAGCGTTGCTACTTTGGGGATGGGCAGAGGGTCCTACGAGCAGTACTTC.